The sequence of this T cell receptor (beta chain) was determined in a study of cytomegalovirus exposure and HLA in healthy donors. Germline CDR1 is MDHEN and CDR2 is SYDVKM. Between the trimmed V and J ends, which lost 3 bases and 7 bases, there was a span of 13 bases. CDR3 size: 14 residues. The PCR contained 60 Vbeta and 13 Jbeta primers. This table comes from immunoSEQ multiplex PCR, and its TCRdb copy is limited to in-frame clones, with some not included. The sample records about 180,000 clones, about three quarters being singletons. V usage is TRBV28 and J usage is TRBJ1-5; D might be TRBD1 (5 bases). The sample comprised PBMCs. This TCR was recovered from a man aged 18 to 29 in good health and CMV-seronegative. DNA of the CDR3: TGTGCCAGCAGTTTTGGCCAGGGTAACCAGCCCCAGCATTTT. It is translated as CASSFGQGNQPQHF.